This TCR beta chain was sequenced in a study of PD-1 blockade in classical Hodgkin lymphoma. Germline CDR1 and CDR2: SGHVS and FQNEAQ. CDR3 size: 15 residues. The V end lost 2 bases, the J end lost 6 bases, and 17 bases lay between the germline ends. Each patient experienced a relapse that followed autologous stem cell transplantation, and brentuximab vedotin exposure varied. Points on this clone: Its cognate antigen is unknown.

This table comes from immunoSEQ multiplex PCR, and its TCRdb copy is limited to in-frame clones, with some not included. In the table there are around 65,000 clones, roughly nine tenths of which are singletons. General observations from the study: Diversity in CD4+ TCRs, unlike that measured in CD8+ TCRs, had risen significantly by C4D1. Relapsed/refractory patients reportedly had the lowest baseline TCR diversity, below newly diagnosed patients, who were below healthy donors. Patients who responded completely had about the same baseline diversity as newly diagnosed patients.

The chain carries TRBV7-8 and TRBJ2-7; tentatively, D is TRBD2 (5 bases). The material sequenced was peripheral blood mononuclear cells (PBMCs), taken at baseline. The source of this sequence is a human donor with classical Hodgkin lymphoma. CDR3 bases: TGTGCCAGCAGCTTATTCGGTACGTGGGAGACCGAGCAGTACTTC. This encodes CASSLFGTWETEQYF.